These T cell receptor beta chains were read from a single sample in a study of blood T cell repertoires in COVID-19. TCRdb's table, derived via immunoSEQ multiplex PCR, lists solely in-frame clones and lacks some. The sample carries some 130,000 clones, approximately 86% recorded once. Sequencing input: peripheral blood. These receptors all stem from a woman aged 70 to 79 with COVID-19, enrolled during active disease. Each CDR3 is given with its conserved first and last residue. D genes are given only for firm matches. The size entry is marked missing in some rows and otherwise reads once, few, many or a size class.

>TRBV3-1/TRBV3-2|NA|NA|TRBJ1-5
TGTGCCAGCAGCCCGTTAGCAGGCAATCAGCCCCAGCATTTT
CASSPLAGNQPQHF
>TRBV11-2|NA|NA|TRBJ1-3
TGTGCCAGCAGCATCGGGTACTCTGGAAACACCATATATTTT
CASSIGYSGNTIYF
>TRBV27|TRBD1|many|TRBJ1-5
TGTGCCAGCAGTGTAGACAGGGGTCAGCCCCAGCATTTT
CASSVDRGQPQHF
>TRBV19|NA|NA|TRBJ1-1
TGTGCCAGTGGCGGTGGCGGTTCCCACATGAACACTGAAGCTTTCTTT
CASGGGGSHMNTEAFF
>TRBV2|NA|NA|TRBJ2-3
TGTGCCAGCAGTGAAGATCAGGGCGCCTCGAACACAGATACGCAGTATTTT
CASSEDQGASNTDTQYF
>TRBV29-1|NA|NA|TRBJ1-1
TGCAGCGTTGTAGGCGGCCATGAAGCTTTCTTT
CSVVGGHEAFF
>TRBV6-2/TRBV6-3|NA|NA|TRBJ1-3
TGTGCCAGCAGTTATTGGCAGGGCCGCAACACCATATATTTT
CASSYWQGRNTIYF
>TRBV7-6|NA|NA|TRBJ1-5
TGTGCCAGCAGCCCCGGCCCGGAGGGCAATCAGCCCCAGCATTTT
CASSPGPEGNQPQHF
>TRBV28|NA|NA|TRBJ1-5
TGTGCCAGTTGGGATCCGGGGAAGGGAAATCAGCCCCAGCATTTT
CASWDPGKGNQPQHF
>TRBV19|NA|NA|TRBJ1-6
TGTGCCAGTAGTGCCCACAGCCTACCGGATTCACCCCTCCACTTT
CASSAHSLPDSPLHF
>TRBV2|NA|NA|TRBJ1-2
TGTGCCAGCACTACGTTTGACTATGGCTACACCTTC
CASTTFDYGYTF
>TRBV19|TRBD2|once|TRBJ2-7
TGTGCCAGTAGTTTAGCGGGGGACGAGCAGTACTTC
CASSLAGDEQYF
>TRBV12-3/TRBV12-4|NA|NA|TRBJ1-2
TGTGCCAGCAGTTTAACCCGCGGCGACGGCTACACCTTC
CASSLTRGDGYTF
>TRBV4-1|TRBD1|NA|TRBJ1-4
TGCGCCAGCAGCCCCCTGGCAGGGGGCTGGAATGAAAAACTGTTTTTT
CASSPLAGGWNEKLFF
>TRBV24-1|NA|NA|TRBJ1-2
TGTGCCACCAGTGATTTTACCGGGTATGGCTACACCTTC
CATSDFTGYGYTF
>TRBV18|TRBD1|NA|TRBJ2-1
TGTGCCAGCTCCCTACTAGGACAGGGGTACAATGAGCAGTTCTTC
CASSLLGQGYNEQFF
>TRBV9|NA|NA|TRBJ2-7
TGTGCCAGCAGCCGGGTGTTTGAGCCCTACGAGCAGTACTTC
CASSRVFEPYEQYF
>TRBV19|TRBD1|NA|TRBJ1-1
TGTGCCTCCGGGACAGGGCGTTTAATGAACACTGAAGCTTTCTTT
CASGTGRLMNTEAFF
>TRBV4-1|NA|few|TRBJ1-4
TGCGCCAGCAGCTCCCCACCCGGGGGGACTAATGAAAAACTGTTTTTT
CASSSPPGGTNEKLFF
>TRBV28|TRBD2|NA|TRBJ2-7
TGTGCCAGCAGTTCAAGGACTAGCGGGGGACCTAGCTCCTACGAGCAGTACTTC
CASSSRTSGGPSSYEQYF
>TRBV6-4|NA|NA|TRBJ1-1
TGTGCCAGCAGTGACCCAAACGGGAACACTGAAGCTTTCTTT
CASSDPNGNTEAFF
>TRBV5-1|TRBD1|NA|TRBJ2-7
TGCGCCAGCAGCGCTCGACAGGGCCGCCCGGAGCAGTACTTC
CASSARQGRPEQYF
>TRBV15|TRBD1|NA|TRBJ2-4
TGTGCCACCAGCATGCCGGGACAGGGAAACATTCAGTACTTC
CATSMPGQGNIQYF
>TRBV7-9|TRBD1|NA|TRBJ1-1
TGTGCCAGCAGCTACTGGACAGGGGGCACTGAAGCTTTCTTT
CASSYWTGGTEAFF
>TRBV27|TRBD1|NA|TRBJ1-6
TGTGCCAGCAGTTCCGGACAGGGGAGGGGAAATTCACCCCTCCACTTT
CASSSGQGRGNSPLHF
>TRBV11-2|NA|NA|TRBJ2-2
TGTGCCAGCAGCGCAGGGGTTCCCGGGGAGCTGTTTTTT
CASSAGVPGELFF
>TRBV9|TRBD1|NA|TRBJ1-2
TGTGCCAGCAGCTATACGGGACAGGGCGGTGGCTACACCTTC
CASSYTGQGGGYTF
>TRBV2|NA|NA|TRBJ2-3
TGTGCCAGCGGGGGGTCGGGGCTGAGCACAGATACGCAGTATTTT
CASGGSGLSTDTQYF
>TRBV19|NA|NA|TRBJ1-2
TGTGCCAGTAGTCCACAGAAAGTCTATGGCTACACCTTC
CASSPQKVYGYTF
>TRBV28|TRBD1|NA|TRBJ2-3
TGTGCCAGCAGTTTCCTTACAGGGGGCGCGCAGTATTTT
CASSFLTGGAQYF
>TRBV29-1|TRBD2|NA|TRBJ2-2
TGCAGCGCCGGAACTAGCGGGGAGGACGGGGAGCTGTTTTTT
CSAGTSGEDGELFF
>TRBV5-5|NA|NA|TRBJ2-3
TGTGCCAGCAGCTTGACAGGGCCAGACACAGATACGCAGTATTTT
CASSLTGPDTDTQYF
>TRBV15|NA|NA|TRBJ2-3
TGTGCCACCCCAGGGGGGAGCCCGCAGTATTTT
CATPGGSPQYF
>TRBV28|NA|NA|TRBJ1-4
TGTGCCAGCACCCGAGCGGGGCTTTTTACCCGAAATGAAAAACTGTTTTTT
CASTRAGLFTRNEKLFF
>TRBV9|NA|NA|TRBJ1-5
TGTGCCAGCAGCGTTGGCATTAGCCAGCCCCAGCATTTT
CASSVGISQPQHF
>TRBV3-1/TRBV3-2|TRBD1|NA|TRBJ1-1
TGTGCCAGCAGCCAAGTGGGGCAGGGGGCCACTGAAGCTTTCTTT
CASSQVGQGATEAFF
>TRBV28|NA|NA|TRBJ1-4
TGTGCCAGCAGTTCCTCAGGGGAGGGGGAAAAACTGTTTTTT
CASSSSGEGEKLFF